This T cell receptor beta chain was sequenced for a study of OX40 agonist ivuxolimab in advanced cancers. Trimming removed 0 bases from V and 5 bases from J; junction bases left unmatched: 4. From germline, CDR1 is SGDLS and CDR2 YYNGEE. The CDR3 contains 16 residues. The table came from immunoSEQ multiplex PCR; TCRdb's copy has only in-frame clones and leaves some out. The repertoire consists of roughly 91,000 clones, with around 95% occurring once and the leading ten covering around 2.2%. The starting material was CD4+ or CD8+ T cells sorted from blood, obtained in a trial of the OX40 agonist ivuxolimab. This chain joins TRBV9 and TRBJ2-2; 10 bases are shared with TRBD2. This TCR derives from an adult with an advanced solid tumor such as melanoma, head and neck, liver or kidney cancer. CDR3 DNA sequence: TGTGCCAGCAGCGTAGGTCTAGCGGGAGTAACCGGGGAGCTGTTTTTT. Protein: CASSVGLAGVTGELFF.